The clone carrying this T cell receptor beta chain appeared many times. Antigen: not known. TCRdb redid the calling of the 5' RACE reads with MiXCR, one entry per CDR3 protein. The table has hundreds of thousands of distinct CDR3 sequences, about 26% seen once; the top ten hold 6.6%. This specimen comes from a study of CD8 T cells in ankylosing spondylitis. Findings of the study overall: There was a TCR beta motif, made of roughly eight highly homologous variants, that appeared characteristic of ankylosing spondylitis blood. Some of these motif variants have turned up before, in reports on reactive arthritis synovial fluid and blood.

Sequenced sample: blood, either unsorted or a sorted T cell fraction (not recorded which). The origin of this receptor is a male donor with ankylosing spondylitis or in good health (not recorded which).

CDR3 bases: TGCGCCAGCAGCTTGGGTACAGCCTCTGGAAACACCATATATTTT. Protein sequence: CASSLGTASGNTIYF. The V and J genes are TRBV5-1 and TRBJ1-3, with unresolved D. CDR3 length equals 15 residues. CDR1 and CDR2 (germline): SGHRS, YFSETQ. V dropped 0 bases and J dropped 0 bases, with 7 bases sitting between them. Combining the CDR3 with reference TRBV5-1 and TRBJ1-3 gives the whole variable domain KAGVTQTPRYLIKTRGQQVTLSCSPISGHRSVSWYQQTPGQGLQFLFEYFSETQRNKGNFPGRFSGRQFSNSRSEMNVSTLELGDSALYLCASSLGTASGNTIYFGEGSWLTVV.